The 32 T cell receptor beta chains reported below all come from one sample, sequenced in a study of blood T cell repertoires in COVID-19. Method: immunoSEQ multiplex PCR; TCRdb's copy keeps in-frame clones and lacks some. The sample holds fewer than 350,000 clones, approximately 84% seen once. The sample taken for sequencing was peripheral blood. These receptors were obtained from a woman between 25 and 40 years old who had recovered from COVID-19.

V is TRBV15 and J is TRBJ2-5, with 11 bases matching TRBD2. The germline V gene has CDR1 LNHNV and CDR2 YYDKDF (reference sequence). The CDR3 has 18 amino acids. V trimming: 5 bases; J trimming: 5 bases; junction bases outside the gene matches: 16. DNA of the CDR3: TGTGCCACCAGCGCACGCCGAAAGGGTAGCGGGGGGGCTGAGACCCAGTACTTC. It yields the protein CATSARRKGSGGAETQYF.

The gene calls are TRBV5-1 and TRBJ2-1; possibly TRBD1 for D (5 bases). The germline CDR1 and CDR2 sequences are SGHRS and YFSETQ. V was cut by 7 bases and J by 4 bases, with 15 bases left in between. The CDR3 covers 14 residues. DNA for the CDR3: TGCGCCAGCTTTCAGGATTCAGGGTACAATGAGCAGTTCTTC. Protein sequence: CASFQDSGYNEQFF.

In this sample, this clone turned up a few times. The chain uses TRBV11-2 and TRBJ1-3; TRBD1 is a possible D gene (6 bases). The CDR3 is 14 residues long. Per germline, CDR1 SGHAT and CDR2 FQNNGV. V shed 3 bases and J shed 9 bases, with 15 bases lying between them. CDR3: CASSFSSDRPTIYF. CDR3 sequence (DNA): TGTGCCAGCAGCTTCTCTTCGGACAGACCCACCATATATTTT.

The chain couples TRBV3-1 (or the pseudogene TRBV3-2) to TRBJ2-2; 9 nucleotides agree with TRBD2. Trimming removed 4 bases from V and 6 bases from J; junction bases left unmatched: 6. The CDR3 runs 15 residues. The germline gives CDR1 LGHDT, CDR2 YNNKEL (reference sequence). The CDR3 DNA follows: TGTGCCAGCAGCCCTTTAGCGGGAGTCCCCGGGGAGCTGTTTTTT. Protein product: CASSPLAGVPGELFF.

As concerns this clone: Distinct nucleotide sequences in the sample also encode this CDR3. The chain links TRBV2 to TRBJ1-2; D is unclear. V was pared by 6 bases and J by 4 bases, with 9 bases between. Germline CDR1 is SNHLY and CDR2 is FYNNEI. CDR3 length equals 12 residues. The CDR3 region has the DNA TGTGCCAGCAGGACTTTACCCTATGGCTACACCTTC. This sequence encodes CASRTLPYGYTF.

J is TRBJ1-2 and V is TRBV5-4; the match to TRBD1 covers 11 bases. Germline lookup yields CDR1 SGHNT and CDR2 YYREEE (reference sequence). The V gene end was trimmed by 0 bases and the J gene end by 4 bases; junction bases not matched to a gene: 8. The CDR3 extends over 17 amino acids. The CDR3 is CASSLGLGQGDPYGYTF. The CDR3, as DNA: TGTGCCAGCAGCTTGGGCCTGGGACAGGGGGACCCCTATGGCTACACCTTC.

This clone has only one observation. Here the CDR3 DNA reads TGTGCCAGCAAACATAGCGGGCAGTCCTACAATGAGCAGTTCTTC. Translation gives CASKHSGQSYNEQFF. J is TRBJ2-1 and V is TRBV7-9, with 7 bases matching TRBD2. The V gene end was trimmed by 7 bases and the J gene end by 1 base; junction bases not matched to a gene: 7. This CDR3 spans 15 amino acids. Germline CDR1 reads SEHNR; CDR2 reads FQNEAQ (reference sequence). The complete variable domain, with remaining parts taken from reference TRBV7-9 and TRBJ2-1, reads DTGVSQNPRHKITKRGQNVTFRCDPISEHNRLYWYRQTLGQGPEFLTYFQNEAQLEKSRLLSDRFSAERPKGSFSTLEIQRTEQGDSAMYLCASKHSGQSYNEQFFGPGTRLTVL.

This clone occurred once. V is TRBV6-5 and J is TRBJ1-2; D remains ambiguous. CDR1 is MNHEY, CDR2 SVGAGI, per germline. The CDR3 is 13 residues long. Trimming stripped 8 bases from V and 8 bases from J, with 18 bases between. The CDR3 sequence is CASASRGLGGYTF. For the CDR3, the DNA is TGTGCCAGCGCAAGCCGGGGTCTGGGGGGCTACACCTTC.

The J gene is TRBJ1-2, the V gene TRBV5-8, with a possible D match to TRBD1 (6 bases). V was trimmed by 3 bases and J by 5 bases, leaving 11 bases between them. Germline V gene sequence: CDR1 SGHTS, CDR2 YDEGEE. CDR3 length: 13 amino acids. DNA of the CDR3: TGTGCCAGCAGCTGGACAGAGCTTTATGGCTACACCTTC. Translation gives CASSWTELYGYTF.

The chain is built from TRBV30 and TRBJ1-6; the D is unclear. V lost 0 bases and J lost 4, with 7 bases in between. Germline CDR1 GTSNPN, CDR2 SVGIG (reference sequence). This CDR3 has 14 amino acids. DNA of the CDR3: TGTGCCTGGAGTGTTCCAGTTTATAATTCACCCCTCCACTTT. Protein sequence: CAWSVPVYNSPLHF.

This sequence joins TRBV6-5 and TRBJ1-4; 8 bases align to TRBD1. Per the germline V gene, CDR1 is MNHEY and CDR2 is SVGAGI. CDR3 size: 15 residues. Trimming removed 5 bases from V and 7 bases from J; junction bases left unmatched: 9. The CDR3 region has the DNA TGTGCCAGCAGTCAAACAGGGGGTCTGGGTGAAAAACTGTTTTTT. Its translation is CASSQTGGLGEKLFF.

The CDR3 protein is CASSYSSLAGDNEQYF. The CDR3 DNA sequence: TGTGCCAGCAGTTACTCATCCCTAGCGGGAGACAACGAGCAGTACTTC. The chain couples TRBV6-5 to TRBJ2-7, with 10 bases lining up with TRBD2. Germline assignment: CDR1 MNHEY and CDR2 SVGAGI. Germline trimming cut 0 bases from V and 5 bases from J; bases unmatched to any gene: 7. This CDR3 contains 16 residues.

The chain couples TRBV6-5 to TRBJ1-2, with D possibly matching TRBD1 (5 bases). CDR1 and CDR2 (germline): MNHEY, SVGAGI. CDR3 size: 13 residues. Trimming left V 8 bases short and J 5 bases short, with 15 bases between. Here the CDR3 reads CASYGWGDYGYTF. The DNA for the CDR3 is TGTGCCAGCTACGGTTGGGGGGATTATGGCTACACCTTC.

V usage is TRBV5-4 and J usage is TRBJ2-7, with TRBD2 identical over 12 bases. This CDR3 has 14 amino acids. J was trimmed by 4 bases and V by 4 bases; bases with no gene match: 3. Germline-derived CDR1 and CDR2 are SGHNT and YYREEE (reference sequence). CDR3 loop: CASSGGLAGYEQYF. The CDR3 DNA sequence: TGTGCCAGCAGCGGAGGACTAGCGGGATACGAGCAGTACTTC.

CDR3 sequence (DNA): TGTGCCAGCAGCCAAATCCGGGGGGGTGAGCAGTTCTTC. Translation gives CASSQIRGGEQFF. V gene TRBV14 combines with J gene TRBJ2-1; TRBD2 matches at 8 bases. Germline CDR1 reads SGHDN; CDR2 reads FVKESK. CDR3 size: 13 residues. After removal of 2 bases from V and 9 bases from J, the junction contained 3 bases not matched to a gene.

The chain joins TRBV5-4 to TRBJ2-7; a possible D gene is TRBD1 (5 bases). Trimming pared 2 bases from V and 5 bases from J, leaving 11 bases between. The CDR3 has 13 amino acids. The germline gives CDR1 SGHNT, CDR2 YYREEE (reference sequence). CDR3 sequence (DNA): TGTGCCAGCAGCTTTACAGGTTCGGACGAGCAGTACTTC. Translating it yields CASSFTGSDEQYF.

The gene calls are TRBV4-1 and TRBJ1-1; D call uncertain. This CDR3 comprises 14 residues. Germline V gene lookup returns CDR1 MGHRA and CDR2 YSYEKL. Trimming stripped 0 bases from V and 1 base from J, with 6 bases between. The CDR3 region is CASSQDTGNTEAFF. In DNA form, the CDR3 reads TGCGCCAGCAGCCAAGATACTGGGAACACTGAAGCTTTCTTT.

The chain carries TRBV5-6 and TRBJ2-2, with 13 bases that match TRBD2. V lost 4 bases to trimming and J lost 8 bases; unmatched junction nucleotides: 8. CDR1 is SGHDT and CDR2 is YYEEEE in the germline V gene. This CDR3 comprises 16 residues. The CDR3 sequence: CASSPGTSGAWGELFF. The CDR3 DNA follows: TGTGCCAGCAGCCCGGGGACTAGCGGGGCCTGGGGGGAGCTGTTTTTT.

The rearrangement joins TRBV28 to TRBJ2-7; a weak D match, TRBD1 (5 bases). V gave up 5 bases and J gave up 2 bases, with 19 bases separating them. Germline CDR1 reads MDHEN; CDR2 reads SYDVKM. This CDR3 has 16 amino acids. The chain's CDR3 is CASSGRRWGAAYEQYF. Written as DNA, the CDR3 is TGTGCCAGCAGTGGACGTAGGTGGGGCGCCGCCTACGAGCAGTACTTC.

CDR3 loop: CASSSTGTEAFF. DNA of the CDR3: TGTGCCAGCAGTAGTACGGGGACTGAAGCTTTCTTT. The gene calls are TRBV2 and TRBJ1-1; D is unresolved. The CDR3 is made up of 12 amino acids. Germline CDR1 and CDR2: SNHLY and FYNNEI. Trimming pared 5 bases from V and 5 bases from J, leaving 9 bases between.

The J gene is TRBJ2-3, the V gene TRBV9; a weak D match, TRBD2 (5 bases). Trimming removed 3 bases at V and 0 bases at J, with 11 bases between. CDR3 length: 15 amino acids. Germline lookup yields CDR1 SGDLS and CDR2 YYNGEE. DNA for the CDR3: TGTGCCAGCAGCGGGGCAGGCGGGAGCACAGATACGCAGTATTTT. It yields the protein CASSGAGGSTDTQYF.

The gene calls are TRBV28 and TRBJ1-6; perhaps TRBD1 as D (5 bases). The CDR3 covers 15 residues. Germline lookup yields CDR1 MDHEN and CDR2 SYDVKM. With 3 bases removed from V and 4 bases from J, the gap between germline ends came to 10 bases. The CDR3 DNA follows: TGTGCCAGCAGTTTCACCGCAGGGTATAATTCACCCCTCCACTTT. Its protein is CASSFTAGYNSPLHF. The full variable domain, with the rest looked up from reference TRBV28 and TRBJ1-6, is DVKVTQSSRYLVKRTGEKVFLECVQDMDHENMFWYRQDPGLGLRLIYFSYDVKMKEKGDIPEGYSVSREKKERFSLILESASTNQTSMYLCASSFTAGYNSPLHFGNGTRLTVT.

J is TRBJ2-7 and V is TRBV14; tentatively, D is TRBD1 (6 bases). This CDR3 contains 14 residues. V was shortened by 3 bases and J by 3 bases, with 12 bases between the two germline ends. Germline loops: CDR1 SGHDN, CDR2 FVKESK. The CDR3 coding sequence is TGTGCCAGCAGCCAGTATTCAGGGGTCTACGAGCAGTACTTC. This gives the protein CASSQYSGVYEQYF. The variable domain in full, with the rest retrieved from reference TRBV14 and TRBJ2-7, is EAGVTQFPSHSVIEKGQTVTLRCDPISGHDNLYWYRRVMGKEIKFLLHFVKESKQDESGMPNNRFLAERTGGTYSTLKVQPAELEDSGVYFCASSQYSGVYEQYFGPGTRLTVT.

This clone appeared many times. The J gene is TRBJ1-6, the V gene TRBV19; D may be TRBD1 (6 bases). V was trimmed by 0 bases and J by 0 bases, leaving 9 bases between them. CDR3 size: 17 residues. Germline V gives CDR1 LNHDA, CDR2 SQIVND (reference sequence). The CDR3 DNA reads as TGTGCCAGTAGTATAGATGGACAGAGCTCCTATAATTCACCCCTCCACTTT. It codes for CASSIDGQSSYNSPLHF.

V and J are TRBV2 and TRBJ2-7, with 10 bases that match TRBD1. This CDR3 spans 15 amino acids. The germline gives CDR1 SNHLY, CDR2 FYNNEI. The ends lost 11 bases at V and 5 bases at J; junction bases unmatched: 15. CDR3 nucleotides: TGTGCCGCGCAGAAGGGGACAGGGGAAGGAAACGAGCAGTACTTC. Protein: CAAQKGTGEGNEQYF.

In its sample, this clone was seen a few times. The rearrangement uses TRBV28 and TRBJ2-2; 7 positions match TRBD1. Trimming removed 5 bases from V and 7 bases from J; junction bases left unmatched: 7. The CDR3 extends over 14 amino acids. Germline V gene data show CDR1 as MDHEN and CDR2 as SYDVKM. The CDR3 region has the DNA TGTGCCAGCAGTGCGACAGGGTCGGACGGGGAGCTGTTTTTT. Amino acid sequence: CASSATGSDGELFF. The whole variable domain, filled in from reference TRBV28 and TRBJ2-2, reads DVKVTQSSRYLVKRTGEKVFLECVQDMDHENMFWYRQDPGLGLRLIYFSYDVKMKEKGDIPEGYSVSREKKERFSLILESASTNQTSMYLCASSATGSDGELFFGEGSRLTVL.

In its sample, this clone was seen a few times. The chain employs TRBV19 and TRBJ1-5, with a possible D match to TRBD1 (5 bases). Germline-derived CDR1 and CDR2 are LNHDA and SQIVND (reference sequence). The CDR3 is 15 residues long. Trimming stripped 2 bases from V and 6 bases from J, with 14 bases between. CDR3 DNA: TGTGCCAGTAGTATAAGGGCTGGGGCCGCTCAGCCCCAGCATTTT. Its protein product is CASSIRAGAAQPQHF.

The chain has TRBV4-1 and TRBJ2-7; 14 nucleotides agree with TRBD2. CDR3 size: 15 residues. Germline V gene sequence: CDR1 MGHRA, CDR2 YSYEKL. V shed 3 bases and J 6 bases; nucleotides not matched to a gene: 4. The CDR3 spells CASSHTGTSGSEQYF. The DNA of the CDR3 is TGCGCCAGCAGCCACACCGGGACTAGCGGGAGCGAGCAGTACTTC.

V usage is TRBV10-3 and J usage is TRBJ2-2; 11 bases match TRBD1. V lost 7 bases to trimming and J lost 6 bases; unmatched junction nucleotides: 4. Germline assignment: CDR1 ENHRY and CDR2 SYGVKD. The CDR3 is made up of 14 amino acids. Here the CDR3 reads CAIKGTGGPGELFF. For the CDR3, the DNA is TGTGCCATCAAAGGGACAGGGGGGCCCGGGGAGCTGTTTTTT.

This chain joins TRBV11-3 and TRBJ2-5, with D perhaps TRBD2 (7 bases). The CDR3 covers 15 residues. The germline CDR1 and CDR2 sequences are SGHNT and YENEEA. The V end was cut by 5 bases, the J end by 5 bases, with 18 bases between. The CDR3 sequence: CASSPRGGSRETQYF. CDR3 coding DNA: TGTGCCAGCAGCCCGAGGGGGGGGTCGAGGGAGACCCAGTACTTC.

The chain recombines TRBV2 with TRBJ2-3; 7 nucleotides match TRBD1. CDR1 and CDR2 from the germline V gene are SNHLY and FYNNEI. V lost 5 bases to trimming and J lost 2 bases; unmatched junction nucleotides: 7. This CDR3 has 15 residues. CDR3 sequence reads: CASSRTGAFTDTQYF. The CDR3 nucleotides are TGTGCCAGCAGTAGGACAGGCGCCTTCACAGATACGCAGTATTTT.

The V and J genes are TRBV9 and TRBJ2-5, with D uncertain. Per germline, CDR1 SGDLS and CDR2 YYNGEE. The ends were cut back, 0 bases at V and 1 base at J, with 7 bases in the middle. The CDR3 runs 14 residues. CDR3 DNA: TGTGCCAGCAGCGTAGATAACACCCAAGAGACCCAGTACTTC. Its translation is CASSVDNTQETQYF.